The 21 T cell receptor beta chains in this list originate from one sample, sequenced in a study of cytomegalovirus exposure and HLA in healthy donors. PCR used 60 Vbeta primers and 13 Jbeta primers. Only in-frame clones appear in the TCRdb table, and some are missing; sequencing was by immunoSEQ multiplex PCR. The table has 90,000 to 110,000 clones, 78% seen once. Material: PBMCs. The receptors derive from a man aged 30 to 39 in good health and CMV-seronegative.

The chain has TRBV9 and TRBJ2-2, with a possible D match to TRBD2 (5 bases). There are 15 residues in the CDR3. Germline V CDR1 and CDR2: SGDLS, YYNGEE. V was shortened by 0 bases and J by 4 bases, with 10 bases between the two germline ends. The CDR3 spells CASSVGLASTGELFF. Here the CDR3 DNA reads TGTGCCAGCAGCGTAGGCCTAGCAAGCACCGGGGAGCTGTTTTTT.

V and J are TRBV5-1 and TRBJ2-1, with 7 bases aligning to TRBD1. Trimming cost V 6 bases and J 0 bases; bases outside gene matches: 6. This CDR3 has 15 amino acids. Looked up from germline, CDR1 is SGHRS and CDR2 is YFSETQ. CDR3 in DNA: TGCGCCAGCACCCCGACAGGGAACTCCTACAATGAGCAGTTCTTC. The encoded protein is CASTPTGNSYNEQFF.

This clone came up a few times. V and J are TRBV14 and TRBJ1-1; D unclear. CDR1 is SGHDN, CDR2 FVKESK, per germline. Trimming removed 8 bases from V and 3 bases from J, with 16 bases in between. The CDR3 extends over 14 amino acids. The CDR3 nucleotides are TGTGCCAGCCGTGAAGTGGGCCAGGACACTGAAGCTTTCTTT. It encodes CASREVGQDTEAFF.

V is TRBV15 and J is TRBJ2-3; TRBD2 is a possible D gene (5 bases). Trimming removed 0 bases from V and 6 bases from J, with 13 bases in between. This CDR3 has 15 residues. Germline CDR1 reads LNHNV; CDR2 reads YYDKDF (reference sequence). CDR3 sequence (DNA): TGTGCCACCAGCAGAGATCTTCCCGGCGGGGATACGCAGTATTTT. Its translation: CATSRDLPGGDTQYF.

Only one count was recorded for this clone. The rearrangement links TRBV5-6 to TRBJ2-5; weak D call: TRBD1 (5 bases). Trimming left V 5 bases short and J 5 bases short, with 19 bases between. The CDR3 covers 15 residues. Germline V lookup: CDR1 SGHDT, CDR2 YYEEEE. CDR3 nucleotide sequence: TGTGCCAGCAGAACGGCAGGGTTTTCAATGGAGACCCAGTACTTC. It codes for CASRTAGFSMETQYF.

The CDR3: CASRGGSTDTQYF. The CDR3 DNA reads TGCGCCAGCAGGGGGGGTAGCACAGATACGCAGTATTTT. The V call is TRBV5-1, the J call TRBJ2-3, with D possibly matching TRBD2 (6 bases). Trimming left V 5 bases short and J 0 bases short, with 7 bases between. CDR1 is SGHRS, CDR2 YFSETQ, per germline. The CDR3 is made up of 13 amino acids. Full variable domain (missing parts from reference TRBV5-1 and TRBJ2-3): KAGVTQTPRYLIKTRGQQVTLSCSPISGHRSVSWYQQTPGQGLQFLFEYFSETQRNKGNFPGRFSGRQFSNSRSEMNVSTLELGDSALYLCASRGGSTDTQYFGPGTRLTVL.

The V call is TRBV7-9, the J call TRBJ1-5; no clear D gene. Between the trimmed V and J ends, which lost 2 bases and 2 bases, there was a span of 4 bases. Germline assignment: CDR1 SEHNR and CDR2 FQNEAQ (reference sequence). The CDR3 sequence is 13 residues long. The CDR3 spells CASSLQGNQPQHF. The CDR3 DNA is TGTGCCAGCAGCTTACAGGGCAATCAGCCCCAGCATTTT.

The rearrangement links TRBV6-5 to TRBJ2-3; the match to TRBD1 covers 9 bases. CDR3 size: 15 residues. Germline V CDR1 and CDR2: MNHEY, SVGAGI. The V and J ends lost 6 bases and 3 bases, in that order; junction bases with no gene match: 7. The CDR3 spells CASRIRTGVTDTQYF. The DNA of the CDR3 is TGTGCCAGCAGAATCCGGACAGGGGTAACAGATACGCAGTATTTT.

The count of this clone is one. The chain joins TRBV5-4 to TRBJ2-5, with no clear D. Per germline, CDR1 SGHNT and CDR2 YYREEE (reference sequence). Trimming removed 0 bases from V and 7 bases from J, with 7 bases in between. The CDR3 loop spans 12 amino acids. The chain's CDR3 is CASSLATRTQYF. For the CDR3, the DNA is TGTGCCAGCAGCTTGGCGACTCGGACCCAGTACTTC. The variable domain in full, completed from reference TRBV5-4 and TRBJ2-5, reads ETGVTQSPTHLIKTRGQQVTLRCSSQSGHNTVSWYQQALGQGPQFIFQYYREEENGRGNFPPRFSGLQFPNYSSELNVNALELDDSALYLCASSLATRTQYFGPGTRLLVL.

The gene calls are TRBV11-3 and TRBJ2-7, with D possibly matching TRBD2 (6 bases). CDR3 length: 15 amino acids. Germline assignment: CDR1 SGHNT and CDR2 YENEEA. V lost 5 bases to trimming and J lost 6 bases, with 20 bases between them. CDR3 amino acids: CASSLGGPTVGEQYF. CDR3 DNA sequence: TGTGCCAGCAGCCTAGGAGGGCCTACGGTGGGCGAGCAGTACTTC. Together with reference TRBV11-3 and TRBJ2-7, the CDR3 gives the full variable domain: EAGVVQSPRYKIIEKKQPVAFWCNPISGHNTLYWYLQNLGQGPELLIRYENEEAVDDSQLPKDRFSAERLKGVDSTLKIQPAELGDSAVYLCASSLGGPTVGEQYFGPGTRLTVT.

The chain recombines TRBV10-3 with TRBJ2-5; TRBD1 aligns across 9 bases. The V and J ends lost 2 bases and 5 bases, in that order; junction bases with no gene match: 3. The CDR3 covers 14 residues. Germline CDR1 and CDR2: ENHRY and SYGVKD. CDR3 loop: CAISENRGQETQYF. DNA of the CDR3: TGTGCCATCAGTGAGAACAGGGGGCAGGAGACCCAGTACTTC.

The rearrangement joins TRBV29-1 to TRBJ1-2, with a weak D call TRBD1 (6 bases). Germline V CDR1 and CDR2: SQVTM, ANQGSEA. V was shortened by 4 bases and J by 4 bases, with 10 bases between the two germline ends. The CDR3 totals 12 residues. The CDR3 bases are TGCAGCGTTGTTGGGACACTCTATGGCTACACCTTC. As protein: CSVVGTLYGYTF.

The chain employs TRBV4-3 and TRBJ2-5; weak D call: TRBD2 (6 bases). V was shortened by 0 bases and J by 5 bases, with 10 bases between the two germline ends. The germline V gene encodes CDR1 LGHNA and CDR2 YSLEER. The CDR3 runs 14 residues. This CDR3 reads CASSQDRGFETQYF. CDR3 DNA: TGCGCCAGCAGCCAAGATCGGGGGTTTGAGACCCAGTACTTC.

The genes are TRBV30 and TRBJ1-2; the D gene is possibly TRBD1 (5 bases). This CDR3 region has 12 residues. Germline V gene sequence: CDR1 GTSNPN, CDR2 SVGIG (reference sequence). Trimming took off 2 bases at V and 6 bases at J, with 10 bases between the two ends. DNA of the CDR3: TGTGCCTGGAGTCCGGGGGGGAATGGCTACACCTTC. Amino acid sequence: CAWSPGGNGYTF.

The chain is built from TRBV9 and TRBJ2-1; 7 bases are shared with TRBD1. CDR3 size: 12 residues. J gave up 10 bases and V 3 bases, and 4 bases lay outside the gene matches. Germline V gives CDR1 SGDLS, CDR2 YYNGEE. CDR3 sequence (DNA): TGTGCCAGCAGCGAAGGGGGCGGCGAGCAGTTCTTC. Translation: CASSEGGGEQFF.

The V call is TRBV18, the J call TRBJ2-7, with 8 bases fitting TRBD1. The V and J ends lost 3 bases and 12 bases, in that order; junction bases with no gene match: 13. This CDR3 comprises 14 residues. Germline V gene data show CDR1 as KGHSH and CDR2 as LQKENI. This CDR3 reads CASSPPPGQVWLYF. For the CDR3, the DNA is TGTGCCAGCTCACCCCCACCGGGACAGGTGTGGCTGTACTTC.

The CDR3 bases are TGCAGCGTTAGGCAGGGGAACACTGAAGCTTTCTTT. Its translation: CSVRQGNTEAFF. The V and J genes are TRBV29-1 and TRBJ1-1, with D maybe TRBD1 (5 bases). This CDR3 comprises 12 residues. Germline-derived CDR1 and CDR2 are SQVTM and ANQGSEA. V was clipped by 5 bases and J by 1 base, with 8 bases between them.

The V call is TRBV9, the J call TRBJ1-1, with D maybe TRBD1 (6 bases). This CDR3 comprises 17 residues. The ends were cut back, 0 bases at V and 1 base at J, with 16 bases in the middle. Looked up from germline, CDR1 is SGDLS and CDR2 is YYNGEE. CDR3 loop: CASSVATGGGGNTEAFF. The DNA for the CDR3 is TGTGCCAGCAGCGTAGCTACGGGAGGGGGAGGGAACACTGAAGCTTTCTTT. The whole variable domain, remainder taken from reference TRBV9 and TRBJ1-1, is DSGVTQTPKHLITATGQRVTLRCSPRSGDLSVYWYQQSLDQGLQFLIQYYNGEERAKGNILERFSAQQFPDLHSELNLSSLELGDSALYFCASSVATGGGGNTEAFFGQGTRLTVV.

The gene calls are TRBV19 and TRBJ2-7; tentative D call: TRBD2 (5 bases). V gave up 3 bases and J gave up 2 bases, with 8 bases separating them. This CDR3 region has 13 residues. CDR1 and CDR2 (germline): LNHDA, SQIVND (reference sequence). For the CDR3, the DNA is TGTGCCAGTAGTATTCTGGGAGCCTACGAGCAGTACTTC. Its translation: CASSILGAYEQYF.

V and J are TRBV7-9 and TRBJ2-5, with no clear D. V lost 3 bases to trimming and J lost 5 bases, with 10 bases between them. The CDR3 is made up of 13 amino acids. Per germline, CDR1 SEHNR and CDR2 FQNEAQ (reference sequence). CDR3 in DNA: TGTGCCAGCAGCTTTCGGCTCGGGGAGACCCAGTACTTC. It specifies CASSFRLGETQYF. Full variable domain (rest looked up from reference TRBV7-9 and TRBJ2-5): DTGVSQNPRHKITKRGQNVTFRCDPISEHNRLYWYRQTLGQGPEFLTYFQNEAQLEKSRLLSDRFSAERPKGSFSTLEIQRTEQGDSAMYLCASSFRLGETQYFGPGTRLLVL.

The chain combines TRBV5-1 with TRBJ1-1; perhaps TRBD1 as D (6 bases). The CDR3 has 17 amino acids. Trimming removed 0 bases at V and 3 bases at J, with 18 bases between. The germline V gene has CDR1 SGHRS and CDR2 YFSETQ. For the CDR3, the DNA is TGCGCCAGCAGCTTGGTACCGGGTATAGGGGGTGACACTGAAGCTTTCTTT. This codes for CASSLVPGIGGDTEAFF.